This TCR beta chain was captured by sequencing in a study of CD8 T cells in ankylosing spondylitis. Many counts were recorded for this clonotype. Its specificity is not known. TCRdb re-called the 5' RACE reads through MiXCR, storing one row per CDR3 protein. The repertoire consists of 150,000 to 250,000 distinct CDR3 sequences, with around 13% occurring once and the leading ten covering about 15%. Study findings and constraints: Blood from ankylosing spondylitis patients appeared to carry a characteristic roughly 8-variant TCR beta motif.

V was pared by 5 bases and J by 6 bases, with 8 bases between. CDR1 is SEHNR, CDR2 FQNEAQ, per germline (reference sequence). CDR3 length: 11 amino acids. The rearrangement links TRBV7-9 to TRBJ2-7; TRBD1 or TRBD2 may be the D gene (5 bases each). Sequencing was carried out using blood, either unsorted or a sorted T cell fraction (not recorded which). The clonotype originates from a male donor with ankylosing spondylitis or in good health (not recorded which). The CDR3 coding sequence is TGTGCCAGCAGCCGAGGGGCCGAGCAGTACTTC. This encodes CASSRGAEQYF.